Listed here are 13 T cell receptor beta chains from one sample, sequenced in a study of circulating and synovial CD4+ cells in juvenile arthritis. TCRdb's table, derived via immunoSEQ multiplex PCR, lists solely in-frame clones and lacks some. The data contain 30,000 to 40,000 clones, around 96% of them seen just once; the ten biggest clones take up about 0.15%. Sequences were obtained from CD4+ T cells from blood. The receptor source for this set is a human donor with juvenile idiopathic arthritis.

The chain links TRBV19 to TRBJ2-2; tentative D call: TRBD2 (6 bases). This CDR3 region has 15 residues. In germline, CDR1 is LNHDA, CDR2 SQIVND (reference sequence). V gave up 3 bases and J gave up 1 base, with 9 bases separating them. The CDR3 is CASSMLAVNTGELFF. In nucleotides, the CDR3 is TGTGCCAGTAGTATGTTAGCGGTGAACACCGGGGAGCTGTTTTTT.

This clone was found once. The CDR3 region is CASSQDEGYGYTF. CDR3 in DNA: TGTGCCAGCAGCCAAGATGAGGGATATGGCTACACCTTC. The J gene is TRBJ1-2, the V gene TRBV4-2, with unresolved D. This CDR3 has 13 residues. The ends were cut back, 0 bases at V and 5 bases at J, with 7 bases in the middle. Germline V lookup: CDR1 LGHNA, CDR2 YNFKEQ.

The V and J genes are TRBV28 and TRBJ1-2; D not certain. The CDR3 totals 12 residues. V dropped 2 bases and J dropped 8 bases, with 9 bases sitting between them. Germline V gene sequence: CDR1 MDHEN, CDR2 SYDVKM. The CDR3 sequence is CASSLGLIGYTF. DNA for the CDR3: TGTGCCAGCAGTTTAGGGCTCATCGGCTACACCTTC.

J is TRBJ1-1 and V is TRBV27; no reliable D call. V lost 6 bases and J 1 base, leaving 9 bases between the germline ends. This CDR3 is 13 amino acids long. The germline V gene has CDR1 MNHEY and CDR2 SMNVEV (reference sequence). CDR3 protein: CASSNRANTEAFF. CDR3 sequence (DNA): TGTGCCAGCAGCAATAGAGCGAACACTGAAGCTTTCTTT.

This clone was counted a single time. CDR3 DNA sequence: TGTGCCAGCAGTGAGCACAGCAGCAATCAGCCCCAGCATTTT. It encodes CASSEHSSNQPQHF. The chain recombines TRBV6-1 with TRBJ1-5; no reliable D call. This CDR3 has 14 residues. V lost 3 bases, J lost 1 base, and 7 bases lay in between. Germline V lookup: CDR1 MNHNS, CDR2 SASEGT.

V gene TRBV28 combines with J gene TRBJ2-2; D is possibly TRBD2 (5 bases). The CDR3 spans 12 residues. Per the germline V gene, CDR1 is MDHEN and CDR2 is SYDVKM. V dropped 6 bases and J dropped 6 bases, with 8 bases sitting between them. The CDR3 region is CASSPRAGELFF. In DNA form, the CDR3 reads TGTGCCAGCAGCCCGAGGGCCGGGGAGCTGTTTTTT.

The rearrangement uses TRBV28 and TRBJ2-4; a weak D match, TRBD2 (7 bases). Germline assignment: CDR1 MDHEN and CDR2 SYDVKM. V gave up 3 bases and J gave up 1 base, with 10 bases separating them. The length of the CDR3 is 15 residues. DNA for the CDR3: TGTGCCAGCAGTTTCGGGGGGCCGGCCAAAAACATTCAGTACTTC. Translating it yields CASSFGGPAKNIQYF.

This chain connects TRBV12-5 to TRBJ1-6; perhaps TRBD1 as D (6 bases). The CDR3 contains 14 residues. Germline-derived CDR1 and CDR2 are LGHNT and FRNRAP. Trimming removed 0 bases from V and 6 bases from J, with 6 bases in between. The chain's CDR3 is CASGLVQGNSPLHF. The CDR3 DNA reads TGTGCTAGTGGTTTGGTACAGGGTAATTCACCCCTCCACTTT.

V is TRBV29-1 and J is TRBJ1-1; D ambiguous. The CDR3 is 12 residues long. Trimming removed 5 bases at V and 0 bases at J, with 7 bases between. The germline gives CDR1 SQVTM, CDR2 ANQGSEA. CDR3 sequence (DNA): TGCAGCGTTACGGGGTTGAACACTGAAGCTTTCTTT. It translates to CSVTGLNTEAFF.

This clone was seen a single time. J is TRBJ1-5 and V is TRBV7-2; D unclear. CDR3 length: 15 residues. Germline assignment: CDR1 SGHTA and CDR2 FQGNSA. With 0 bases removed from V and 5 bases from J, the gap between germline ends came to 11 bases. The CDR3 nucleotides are TGTGCCAGCAGCTTAGCGCCGGCGGACTATCAGCCCCAGCATTTT. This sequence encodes CASSLAPADYQPQHF.

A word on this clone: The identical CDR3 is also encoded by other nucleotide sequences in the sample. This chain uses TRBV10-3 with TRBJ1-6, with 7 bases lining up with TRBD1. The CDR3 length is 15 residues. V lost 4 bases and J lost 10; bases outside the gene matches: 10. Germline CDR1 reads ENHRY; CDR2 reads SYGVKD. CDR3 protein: CAISGQGRLGSPLHF. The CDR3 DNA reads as TGTGCCATCAGTGGACAGGGTAGGTTAGGCTCACCCCTCCACTTT.

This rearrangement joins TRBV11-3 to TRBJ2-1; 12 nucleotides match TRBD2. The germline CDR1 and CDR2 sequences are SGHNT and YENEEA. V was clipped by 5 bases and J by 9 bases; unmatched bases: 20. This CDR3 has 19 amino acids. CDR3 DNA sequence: TGTGCCAGCAGCCCCTCGGGCAGGGACGGGACTAGCGGGTTCCGTGAGCAGTTCTTC. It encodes CASSPSGRDGTSGFREQFF.

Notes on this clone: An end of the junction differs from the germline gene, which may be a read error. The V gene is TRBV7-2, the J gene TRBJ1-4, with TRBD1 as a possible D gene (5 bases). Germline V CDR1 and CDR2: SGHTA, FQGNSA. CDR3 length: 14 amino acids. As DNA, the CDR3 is TGTGCCAGCAGCTTATCAGGGACTAGTGAAAAACTGTTTTTT. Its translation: CASSLSGTSEKLFF.